This T cell receptor (beta chain) was documented in a study of PD-1 blockade in classical Hodgkin lymphoma. Broader study findings: The causes of the repertoire differences, possibly disease activity or prior therapy, remain undefined. According to reports, newly diagnosed patients had lower baseline TCR diversity than healthy donors, and relapsed/refractory patients had lower baseline TCR diversity still.

Comments on this clone: Its antigen is currently unknown.

V lost 5 bases, J lost 1 base, and 5 bases stayed unmatched. This CDR3 region has 14 residues. Germline V gene data show CDR1 as SEHNR and CDR2 as FQNEAQ (reference sequence). Time point noted: newly diagnosed, previously untreated cHL patient sample. PBMCs were thawed, and CD8+ T cells were then isolated from them by magnetic negative selection. What served as comparison were PBMCs in newly diagnosed, untreated classical Hodgkin lymphoma. The method was immunoSEQ multiplex PCR; TCRdb's version includes in-frame clones alone and lacks a portion of them. Among fewer than 9,500 clones, 75% to 95% were seen once, and the ten largest hold about 8%.

This sequence originates from a human donor with classical Hodgkin lymphoma. The chain is built from TRBV7-9 and TRBJ2-7; the match to TRBD1 covers 7 bases. The sequenced sample consisted of CD8+ T cells from blood. The CDR3 protein is CASSLQGLSYEQYF. As DNA, the CDR3 is TGTGCCAGCAGCCTACAGGGGTTATCCTACGAGCAGTACTTC. Full variable domain (missing parts from reference TRBV7-9 and TRBJ2-7): DTGVSQNPRHKITKRGQNVTFRCDPISEHNRLYWYRQTLGQGPEFLTYFQNEAQLEKSRLLSDRFSAERPKGSFSTLEIQRTEQGDSAMYLCASSLQGLSYEQYFGPGTRLTVT.